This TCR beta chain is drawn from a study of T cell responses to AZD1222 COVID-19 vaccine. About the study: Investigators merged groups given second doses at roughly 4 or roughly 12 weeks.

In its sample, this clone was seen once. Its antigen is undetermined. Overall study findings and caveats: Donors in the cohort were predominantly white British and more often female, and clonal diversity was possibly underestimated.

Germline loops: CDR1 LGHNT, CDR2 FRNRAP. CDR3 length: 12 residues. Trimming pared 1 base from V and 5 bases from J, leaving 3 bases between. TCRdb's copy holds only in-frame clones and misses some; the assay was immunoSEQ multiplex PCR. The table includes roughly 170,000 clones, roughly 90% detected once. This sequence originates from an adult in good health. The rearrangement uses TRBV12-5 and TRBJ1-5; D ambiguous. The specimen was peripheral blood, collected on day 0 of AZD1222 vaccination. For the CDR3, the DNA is TGTGCTAGTGGTTTGGACGATCAGCCCCAGCATTTT. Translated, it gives CASGLDDQPQHF.